The 22 T cell receptor beta chains listed next were all sequenced from one sample in a study of blood T cells in healthy people across ages. A second PCR of roughly 7 to 11 cycles used a sample-barcoded 5' primer and a J-beta primer mix. TCRdb re-analysed the 5' RACE reads in MiXCR, keeping a single row per CDR3 protein. The sample has about 620,000 distinct CDR3 sequences, roughly half seen once. Sequenced sample: blood. These receptors all come from a woman older than 75 in good health.

This clonotype appeared many times. The V call is TRBV12-3 or TRBV12-4, the J call TRBJ2-7; no clear D. The length of the CDR3 is 12 residues. V lost 6 bases and J lost 3, with 9 bases in between. In DNA form, the CDR3 reads TGTGCCAGCAGCGAGAAGGGCTACGAGCAGTACTTC. Amino acids: CASSEKGYEQYF.

This clonotype was counted many times. The J gene is TRBJ2-7, the V gene TRBV12-3 or TRBV12-4; D remains ambiguous. Trimming removed 6 bases at V and 7 bases at J, with 10 bases between. This CDR3 is 11 amino acids long. The CDR3, as DNA: TGTGCCAGCAGCCTCGCGTGGGAGCAGTACTTC. Amino acid sequence: CASSLAWEQYF.

This chain links TRBV28 with TRBJ2-3; TRBD2 matches at 8 bases. Germline values: CDR1 MDHEN, CDR2 SYDVKM. CDR3 length: 15 amino acids. V gave up 3 bases and J gave up 3 bases; unmatched junction bases: 5. Here the CDR3 DNA reads TGTGCCAGCAGTTTCATGCGGGGGGAGACAGATACGCAGTATTTT. Its protein product is CASSFMRGETDTQYF.

This clonotype came up many times. The chain recombines TRBV4-3 with TRBJ1-4; D remains unclear. V was trimmed by 4 bases and J by 1 base, leaving 10 bases between them. CDR3 size: 15 residues. Germline V gene data show CDR1 as LGHNA and CDR2 as YSLEER. CDR3 protein: CASSPGVLTNEKLFF. In nucleotides, the CDR3 is TGCGCCAGCAGCCCTGGCGTGCTAACTAATGAAAAACTGTTTTTT.

Many counts were recorded for this clonotype. The chain is built from TRBV20-1 and TRBJ2-1; 11 nucleotides align to TRBD2. V lost 2 bases to trimming and J lost 7 bases; unmatched junction nucleotides: 7. Germline CDR1 DFQATT, CDR2 SNEGSKA (reference sequence). CDR3 length: 15 amino acids. Here the CDR3 reads CSARQTSGRWNEQFF. The CDR3 DNA sequence: TGCAGTGCTAGACAAACTAGCGGGAGATGGAATGAGCAGTTCTTC.

This clonotype was observed many times. The V and J genes are TRBV10-3 and TRBJ1-2; D is perhaps TRBD1 (6 bases). Trimming shortened V by 7 bases and J by 8 bases, and 26 bases separated the two germline ends. Germline V gene data show CDR1 as ENHRY and CDR2 as SYGVKD. The CDR3 has 16 residues. CDR3: CAITETTGPGAKGYTF. Here the CDR3 DNA reads TGTGCCATCACCGAGACCACAGGACCAGGGGCAAAAGGCTACACCTTC.

V is TRBV5-1 and J is TRBJ2-7, with D uncertain. V shed 4 bases and J shed 2 bases, with 10 bases lying between them. This CDR3 spans 13 amino acids. The germline gives CDR1 SGHRS, CDR2 YFSETQ. DNA of the CDR3: TGCGCCAGCAGCGAGACACCAACCTACGAGCAGTACTTC. This gives the protein CASSETPTYEQYF.

This clonotype was counted a few times. A single base separates this from a much larger clone, so it may be a read error. The chain uses TRBV29-1 and TRBJ2-5; no clear D. This CDR3 is built from 13 residues. Germline V gene lookup returns CDR1 SQVTM and CDR2 ANQGSEA. V shed 7 bases and J shed 11 bases, with 23 bases lying between them. CDR3 sequence (DNA): TGCAGCGCCTCCGGTATTATTTACAATGAGCAGTACTTC. Its translation is CSASGIIYNEQYF. The whole variable domain, remainder taken from reference TRBV29-1 and TRBJ2-5, is SAVISQKPSRDICQRGTSLTIQCQVDSQVTMMFWYRQQPGQSLTLIATANQGSEATYESGFVIDKFPISRPNLTFSTLTVSNMSPEDSSIYLCSASGIIYNEQYFGPGTRLLVL.

J is TRBJ2-5 and V is TRBV20-1, with D perhaps being TRBD1 or TRBD2 (5 bases each). The CDR3 is made up of 14 amino acids. V was cut by 4 bases and J by 1 base, with 13 bases left in between. The germline V gene encodes CDR1 DFQATT and CDR2 SNEGSKA (reference sequence). The CDR3 protein is CSANSGTRQETQYF. In DNA form, the CDR3 reads TGCAGTGCTAACTCCGGGACCCGCCAAGAGACCCAGTACTTC.

Comments on this clonotype: This clone may be a read error of a much larger clone one base away. The CDR3 DNA follows: TGTGCCAGCAAACGGAGAGATACTGACTATGGCTACACCTTC. Translated, it gives CASKRRDTDYGYTF. The chain combines TRBV12-3 or TRBV12-4 with TRBJ1-2; D is unresolved. With 7 bases removed from V and 3 bases from J, the gap between germline ends came to 15 bases. CDR3 length equals 14 residues.

V and J are TRBV7-9 and TRBJ2-5; 9 positions agree with TRBD1. The CDR3 runs to 17 residues. The ends lost 5 bases at V and 2 bases at J; junction bases unmatched: 12. CDR1 SEHNR and CDR2 FQNEAQ come from the germline V gene (reference sequence). The CDR3 protein is CASSLWGQGTIQETQYF. The CDR3 DNA follows: TGTGCCAGCAGCCTGTGGGGACAGGGAACCATACAAGAGACCCAGTACTTC.

This sequence joins TRBV4-1 and TRBJ1-2; 8 positions match TRBD1. Germline V gene sequence: CDR1 MGHRA, CDR2 YSYEKL. This CDR3 spans 15 amino acids. Unmatched junction bases numbered 6, after V lost 1 base and J lost 5 bases. The CDR3 coding sequence is TGCGCCAGCAGCCAAGCGACAGGGGCTGGGTATGGCTACACCTTC. This encodes CASSQATGAGYGYTF.

V gene TRBV28 combines with J gene TRBJ1-6; D remains unclear. The CDR3 length is 14 residues. Germline V gene data show CDR1 as MDHEN and CDR2 as SYDVKM. Deletions cut 8 bases from V and 6 bases from J, with 14 bases between. CDR3: CASCDPYFNSPLHF. CDR3 bases: TGTGCCAGCTGTGACCCTTACTTTAATTCACCCCTCCACTTT.

In its sample, this clonotype was seen a few times. CDR3 amino acids: CASSLSRAGNTIYF. CDR3 sequence (DNA): TGCGCCAGCAGCTTGTCGAGGGCTGGAAACACCATATATTTT. This chain uses TRBV5-1 with TRBJ1-3; D call uncertain. Trimming removed 1 base from V and 2 bases from J, with 7 bases in between. The CDR3 extends over 14 amino acids. In germline, CDR1 is SGHRS, CDR2 YFSETQ.

On this clonotype: This may be a read error: a much more frequent sequence differs by one nucleotide. This chain joins TRBV11-3 and TRBJ2-1; possibly TRBD2 for D (6 bases). From germline, CDR1 is SGHNT and CDR2 YENEEA. The CDR3 consists of 16 residues. Here the CDR3 DNA reads TGTACCAGCAGCTCACGGAGGGGTGGGGAAAACAATGAGCAGTTCTTC. Protein sequence: CTSSSRRGGENNEQFF.

V gene TRBV29-1 combines with J gene TRBJ2-3; TRBD1 is a possible D gene (5 bases). The CDR3 length is 15 residues. Germline values: CDR1 SQVTM, CDR2 ANQGSEA. Trimming took 1 base from V and 0 from J, leaving 11 bases between them. The CDR3 loop reads CSVEVGQRSTDTQYF. CDR3 DNA sequence: TGCAGCGTTGAAGTGGGGCAGAGAAGCACAGATACGCAGTATTTT.

This clonotype has more than one count but fewer than ten. The chain has TRBV9 and TRBJ2-7, with 9 bases fitting TRBD2. V shed 0 bases and J 2 bases; nucleotides not matched to a gene: 9. The CDR3 extends over 17 amino acids. Germline V lookup: CDR1 SGDLS, CDR2 YYNGEE. CDR3 amino acids: CASSVEGGGLAPYEQYF. CDR3 nucleotides: TGTGCCAGCAGCGTAGAGGGGGGGGGACTAGCCCCCTACGAGCAGTACTTC.

This clonotype occurred many times. The chain has TRBV5-1 and TRBJ2-5; the match to TRBD1 covers 9 bases. Germline-derived CDR1 and CDR2 are SGHRS and YFSETQ. V lost 2 bases and J lost 1; bases outside the gene matches: 6. This CDR3 has 16 residues. The chain's CDR3 is CASSLGDRGFQETQYF. The DNA of the CDR3 is TGCGCCAGCAGCTTAGGCGACAGGGGGTTCCAAGAGACCCAGTACTTC.

This clonotype was picked up many times. The chain recombines TRBV7-2 with TRBJ1-4; D remains ambiguous. The CDR3 runs 13 residues. Looked up from germline, CDR1 is SGHTA and CDR2 is FQGNSA. Trimming left V 2 bases short and J 5 bases short, with 6 bases between. Here the CDR3 reads CASSLRRNEKLFF. The CDR3 DNA sequence: TGTGCCAGCAGCTTAAGGAGGAATGAAAAACTGTTTTTT.

The chain recombines TRBV7-2 with TRBJ1-4; D remains unclear. Germline CDR1 reads SGHTA; CDR2 reads FQGNSA. This CDR3 region has 14 residues. Trimming pared 3 bases from V and 0 bases from J, leaving 5 bases between. CDR3 coding DNA: TGTGCCAGCAGCTTCGGTCCAACTAATGAAAAACTGTTTTTT. This codes for CASSFGPTNEKLFF. Full variable domain (remainder filled in from reference TRBV7-2 and TRBJ1-4): GAGVSQSPSNKVTEKGKDVELRCDPISGHTALYWYRQSLGQGLEFLIYFQGNSAPDKSGLPSDRFSAERTGGSVSTLTIQRTQQEDSAVYLCASSFGPTNEKLFFGSGTQLSVL.

Comment on this clonotype: A much larger clone differs from this one at a single base, so this may be a read error. V usage is TRBV30 and J usage is TRBJ2-1; 8 nucleotides match TRBD1. CDR1 and CDR2 from the germline V gene are GTSNPN and SVGIG (reference sequence). V trimming: 3 bases; J trimming: 5 bases; junction bases outside the gene matches: 6. This CDR3 is 14 amino acids long. The CDR3 nucleotides read TGTGCCTGGAGCCATCGACAGGGGAACAATGAGCAGTTCTTC. This sequence encodes CAWSHRQGNNEQFF.

This clonotype was picked up many times. The chain uses TRBV11-2 and TRBJ2-7; 9 positions agree with TRBD2. The ends lost 2 bases at V and 4 bases at J; junction bases unmatched: 9. The CDR3 has 16 residues. In germline, CDR1 is SGHAT, CDR2 FQNNGV. The chain's CDR3 is CASSLRVAGVGYEQYF. DNA of the CDR3: TGTGCCAGCAGCTTAAGGGTAGCGGGAGTCGGTTACGAGCAGTACTTC.